This T cell receptor (beta chain) comes out of a study of T cells in Graves' hyperthyroidism and ophthalmopathy. Study-level background: Before treatment of any kind, peripheral blood was taken at initial diagnosis. The study, taken as a whole, reports: From stable hyperthyroidism, ophthalmopathy was set apart by a 13 V-J model.

This clonotype was seen many times. Antigen specificity is unknown. V was pared by 1 base and J by 8 bases, with 7 bases of the junction left unmatched. This CDR3 has 15 residues. Germline V gene data show CDR1 as SGHAT and CDR2 as FQNNGV. There were TCR beta CDR3 regions amplified from RNA transcripts. The HTBI primer set drove a first-round RT-PCR of the TCR CDR3. TCRdb re-called the multiplex PCR reads with MiXCR, one entry per CDR3 protein. The sample holds 300,000 to 350,000 distinct CDR3 sequences, about 15% seen once. The rearrangement joins TRBV11-2 to TRBJ2-1; TRBD2 matches at 8 bases. The receptor was derived from a man younger than 40 with Graves' hyperthyroidism. Sequencing used blood. The CDR3 sequence: CASSLGREGRDEQFF. In DNA form, the CDR3 reads TGTGCCAGCAGCTTAGGTCGGGAGGGCCGGGATGAGCAGTTCTTC.